This entry is about one TCR beta chain. Its antigen remains unidentified. Each CDR3 protein gets one entry after TCRdb re-called the reads with MiXCR. The sample has about 250,000 distinct CDR3 sequences, about a sixth seen once. The entry originates in a study of T cell repertoires in cytomegalovirus infection. Overall study context: Matching HLA type and CMV infection were both indicated by public TCR beta signatures.

Study-wide findings and caveats: Summed public TCR beta family frequency identified CMV carriers bearing the relevant HLA. Dominating the ex vivo response were TCR beta clonotypes that were CMV-specific and HLA-C-restricted.

The CDR3 covers 14 residues. Trimming took off 4 bases at V and 4 bases at J, with 10 bases between the two ends. The clonotype comes from a human donor in good health (CMV status not recorded). Some clones in this sample may be carry-over from other donors' samples. The J gene is TRBJ2-2, the V gene TRBV12-3 or TRBV12-4; a possible D gene is TRBD1 (6 bases). Sequenced input: CD8+ T cells from PBMCs. As DNA, the CDR3 is TGTGCCAGCAGTTACACAGGGCCCACCGGGGAGCTGTTTTTT. Amino acids: CASSYTGPTGELFF.